These 6 T cell receptor beta chains came from one sample sequenced in a study of blood T cell repertoires in COVID-19 (dated by TCRdb to 2018 to 2021). Libraries came from the immunoSEQ multiplex PCR assay. Held by TCRdb, this immuneACCESS table contains in-frame sequences only and omits some clones. Under half of the omission traces to an unresolved V gene where checked; the cause of the rest is unknown. The sample table contains roughly 60,000 clones; only one count was recorded for almost 85% of them. The ten largest clones represent around 15% of the sample. Sequencing was done on a sample of peripheral blood. Receptors were obtained from a man aged 60 to 69 with COVID-19, enrolled during active disease.

This sequence joins TRBV18 and TRBJ2-2; D not certain. Trimming removed 4 bases from V and 4 bases from J, with 7 bases in between. There are 13 residues in the CDR3. CDR1 is KGHSH and CDR2 is LQKENI in the germline V gene. In DNA form, the CDR3 reads TGTGCCAGCTCACTACAGCCCACCGGGGAGCTGTTTTTT. It translates to CASSLQPTGELFF.

The genes are TRBV28 and TRBJ1-1; 8 nucleotides agree with TRBD1. The CDR3 length is 15 residues. The germline V gene encodes CDR1 MDHEN and CDR2 SYDVKM. The V segment lost 4 bases and the J segment 4 bases; nucleotides outside the gene matches: 8. The CDR3 loop is CASSSRTGPSTEAFF. The CDR3 region has the DNA TGTGCCAGCAGTTCGAGGACAGGGCCTAGCACTGAAGCTTTCTTT.

The chain couples TRBV21-1 to TRBJ2-4; the table gives TRBD1 as D, unverified against the DNA. TRBV21-1 is described as a pseudogene. CDR3 length: 20 residues. The CDR3 spells CASSKGIQGGGSLAKNIQYF. CDR3 DNA sequence: TGTGCCAGCAGCAAAGGGATACAGGGGGGGGGTTCCCTAGCCAAAAACATTCAGTACTTC.

The chain has TRBV7-3 and TRBJ2-2; D might be TRBD2 (6 bases). Per germline, CDR1 SGHTA and CDR2 FQGTGA. The CDR3 has 13 amino acids. Trimming left V 7 bases short and J 6 bases short, with 12 bases between. CDR3 in DNA: TGTGCCAGCAACTCCGGAGGGGCCGGGGAGCTGTTTTTT. Its protein product is CASNSGGAGELFF.

The chain joins TRBV18 to TRBJ2-3; possible D gene TRBD1, 6 bases. V lost 2 bases and J 6 bases, leaving 9 bases between the germline ends. Germline V gene data show CDR1 as KGHSH and CDR2 as LQKENI. CDR3 size: 13 residues. This CDR3 reads CASSPDRLDTQYF. CDR3 coding DNA: TGTGCCAGCTCACCAGACAGGCTCGATACGCAGTATTTT. The whole variable domain, filled in from reference TRBV18 and TRBJ2-3, reads NAGVMQNPRHLVRRRGQEARLRCSPMKGHSHVYWYRQLPEEGLKFMVYLQKENIIDESGMPKERFSAEFPKEGPSILRIQQVVRGDSAAYFCASSPDRLDTQYFGPGTRLTVL.

This clone showed up just once. The CDR3 here is CASSDIGPKTSGRWTDTQYF. The DNA of the CDR3 is TGTGCCAGCAGCGATATAGGCCCTAAAACTAGCGGGAGGTGGACAGATACGCAGTATTTT. The V call is TRBV7-6, the J call TRBJ2-3; 12 bases match TRBD2. The junction had 18 bases not matched to a gene; V was cut back by 5 bases and J by 3 bases. The CDR3 runs to 20 residues. Germline CDR1 SGHVS, CDR2 FNYEAQ.